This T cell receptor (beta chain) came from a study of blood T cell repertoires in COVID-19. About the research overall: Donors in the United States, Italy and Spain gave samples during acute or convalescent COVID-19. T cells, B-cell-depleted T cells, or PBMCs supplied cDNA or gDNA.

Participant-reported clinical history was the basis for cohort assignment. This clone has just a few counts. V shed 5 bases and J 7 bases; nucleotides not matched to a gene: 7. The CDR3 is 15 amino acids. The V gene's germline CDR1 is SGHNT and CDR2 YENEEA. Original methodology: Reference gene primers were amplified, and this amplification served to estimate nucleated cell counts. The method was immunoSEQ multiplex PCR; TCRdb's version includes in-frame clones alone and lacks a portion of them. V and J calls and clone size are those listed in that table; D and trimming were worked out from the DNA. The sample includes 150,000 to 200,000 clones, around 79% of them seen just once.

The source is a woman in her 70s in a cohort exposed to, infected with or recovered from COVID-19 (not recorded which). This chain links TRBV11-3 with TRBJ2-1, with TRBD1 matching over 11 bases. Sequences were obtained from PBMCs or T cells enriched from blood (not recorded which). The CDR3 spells CASSHGQGARNEQFF. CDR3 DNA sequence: TGTGCCAGCAGCCACGGACAGGGGGCAAGAAATGAGCAGTTCTTC.